This T cell receptor (beta chain) was retrieved from a study of blood T cell repertoires in COVID-19. Across the whole study: There were acute and convalescent COVID-19 samples, and they came from the United States, Italy and Spain. T cells, B-cell-depleted T cells, or PBMCs supplied cDNA or gDNA.

As originally analysed: The assay estimated nucleated cells by amplifying reference gene primers. Sequencing used immunoSEQ multiplex PCR; TCRdb keeps in-frame clones, though not all of them. Clone size and the V and J calls come from that table; the DNA yielded D and trimming. The top ten hold 7% of the sample, which has some 150,000 clones, 85% to 90% seen once. The source of this sequence is a woman aged 80 or over in a cohort sampled during active or convalescent COVID-19. Sequences were obtained from peripheral blood.

Here the CDR3 reads CASSGDSLSTDTQYF. CDR3 bases: TGTGCCAGCAGCGGGGACAGCCTATCCACAGATACGCAGTATTTT. J is TRBJ2-3 and V is TRBV9, with TRBD1 identical over 7 bases. V was pared by 3 bases and J by 2 bases, with 6 bases of the junction left unmatched. This CDR3 spans 15 amino acids. Looked up from germline, CDR1 is SGDLS and CDR2 is YYNGEE. The variable domain in full, completed from reference TRBV9 and TRBJ2-3, reads DSGVTQTPKHLITATGQRVTLRCSPRSGDLSVYWYQQSLDQGLQFLIQYYNGEERAKGNILERFSAQQFPDLHSELNLSSLELGDSALYFCASSGDSLSTDTQYFGPGTRLTVL.